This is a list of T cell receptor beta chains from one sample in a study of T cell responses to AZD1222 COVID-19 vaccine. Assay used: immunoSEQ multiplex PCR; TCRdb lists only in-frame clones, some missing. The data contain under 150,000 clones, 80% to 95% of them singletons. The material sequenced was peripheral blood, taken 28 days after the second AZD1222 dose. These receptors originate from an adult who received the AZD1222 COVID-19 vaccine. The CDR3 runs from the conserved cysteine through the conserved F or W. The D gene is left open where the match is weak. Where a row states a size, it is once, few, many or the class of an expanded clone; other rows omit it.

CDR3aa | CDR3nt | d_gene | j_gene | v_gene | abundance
CASSILAGGPDTQYF | TGTGCCAGTAGTATACTAGCGGGAGGGCCGGATACGCAGTATTTT | TRBD2 | TRBJ2-3 | TRBV19 | .
CASSPRQGMNEQFF | TGTGCCAGCAGCCCGAGACAGGGGATGAATGAGCAGTTCTTC | TRBD1 | TRBJ2-1 | TRBV7-3 | .
CAWATSGPETQYF | TGTGCCTGGGCGACTAGCGGGCCGGAGACCCAGTACTTC | TRBD2 | TRBJ2-5 | TRBV30 | .
CASRSGQLNTEAFF | TGTGCCAGCAGATCCGGACAGCTGAACACTGAAGCTTTCTTT | . | TRBJ1-1 | TRBV6-5 | .
CASSQNLTRGRPQHF | TGTGCCAGCAGCCAAAATTTGACCCGGGGAAGGCCCCAGCATTTT | . | TRBJ1-5 | TRBV3-1/TRBV3-2 | .
CASSLTATGQPQHF | TGTGCCAGCAGTCTGACCGCGACGGGGCAGCCCCAGCATTTT | . | TRBJ1-5 | TRBV6-4 | .
CASSHDRGAGGYTF | TGTGCCAGCAGCCATGACAGGGGGGCGGGAGGCTACACCTTC | TRBD1 | TRBJ1-2 | TRBV28 | .
CASSLSGGRGTEAFF | TGTGCCAGCAGCTTAAGTGGAGGCCGGGGCACTGAAGCTTTCTTT | . | TRBJ1-1 | TRBV7-3 | once
CASSRTRGGGTDTQYF | TGTGCCAGCAGCCGTACCCGGGGGGGAGGAACAGATACGCAGTATTTT | TRBD2 | TRBJ2-3 | TRBV3-1/TRBV3-2 | .
CASSLKVNTEAFF | TGTGCCAGCAGCTTAAAGGTGAACACTGAAGCTTTCTTT | . | TRBJ1-1 | TRBV7-3 | .
CSASGDNEKLFF | TGCAGTGCTAGTGGGGATAATGAAAAACTGTTTTTT | . | TRBJ1-4 | TRBV20-1 | .
CASSIRPRAGDLSYTF | TGTGCCAGTAGTATCCGTCCCCGTGCTGGGGACTTGAGCTACACCTTC | . | TRBJ1-2 | TRBV19 | .
CASSPGTSGVDEQFF | TGTGCCAGCAGCCCCGGGACTAGCGGGGTGGATGAGCAGTTCTTC | TRBD2 | TRBJ2-1 | TRBV28 | .
CAWNPQGATGNTIYF | TGTGCCTGGAACCCCCAGGGGGCAACTGGAAACACCATATATTTT | TRBD1 | TRBJ1-3 | TRBV30 | .
CASSIGGAGDTQYF | TGTGCCAGCAGCATCGGGGGGGCTGGAGATACGCAGTATTTT | TRBD2 | TRBJ2-3 | TRBV9 | .
CASSRTGGESYEQYF | TGTGCCAGCAGTCGGACAGGGGGGGAGTCTTACGAGCAGTACTTC | TRBD1 | TRBJ2-7 | TRBV2 | .
CASSYPVGQGGYGYTF | TGTGCCAGCAGTTACCCCGTCGGACAGGGGGGCTATGGCTACACCTTC | TRBD1 | TRBJ1-2 | TRBV6-5 | once
CASSLITTGGIETQYF | TGTGCCAGCAGCCTCATAACCACAGGGGGCATAGAGACCCAGTACTTC | TRBD1 | TRBJ2-5 | TRBV4-2 | .
CASSVEGGLNEKLFF | TGTGCCAGCAGCGTAGAGGGAGGGTTGAACGAAAAACTGTTTTTT | . | TRBJ1-4 | TRBV9 | .
CASRSHEEGSVQPQHF | TGTGCCAGCAGGTCCCACGAGGAGGGGTCGGTTCAGCCCCAGCATTTT | . | TRBJ1-5 | TRBV6-4 | once
CASSQFSGSPIYEQYF | TGTGCCAGCAGCCAGTTTAGCGGGAGTCCCATCTACGAGCAGTACTTC | TRBD2 | TRBJ2-7 | TRBV3-1/TRBV3-2 | .
CAHTGLNQPQHF | TGTGCCCACACAGGGCTCAATCAGCCCCAGCATTTT | . | TRBJ1-5 | TRBV2 | .
CASSYSNGWGGEFF | TGTGCCAGCAGTTACTCGAACGGGTGGGGAGGGGAGTTCTTC | TRBD2 | TRBJ2-1 | TRBV6-5 | .
CASSPGTSVLDNEQFF | TGTGCCAGCAGTCCGGGGACTAGCGTATTGGACAATGAGCAGTTCTTC | TRBD2 | TRBJ2-1 | TRBV27 | .
CASSVSGYTDTQYF | TGTGCCAGCAGTGTCAGCGGATACACAGATACGCAGTATTTT | . | TRBJ2-3 | TRBV25-1 | once
CASSLSGTSSYEQYF | TGTGCCAGCAGCTTATCCGGGACTAGCTCCTACGAGCAGTACTTC | TRBD2 | TRBJ2-7 | TRBV7-8 | .
CASSSNRQSQNEKLFF | TGTGCCAGCAGCTCAAACCGACAGTCCCAGAATGAAAAACTGTTTTTT | . | TRBJ1-4 | TRBV7-9 | few
CASSLAGTGAYEQYF | TGTGCCAGCAGCTTAGCCGGGACAGGGGCGTACGAGCAGTACTTC | TRBD1 | TRBJ2-7 | TRBV7-8 | .
CASSPQGRGGGETQYF | TGCGCCAGCAGCCCTCAGGGGCGGGGCGGCGGCGAGACCCAGTACTTC | . | TRBJ2-5 | TRBV4-3 | .
CASSTGQGAYNEQFF | TGTGCCAGCAGCACCGGACAGGGGGCCTACAATGAGCAGTTCTTC | TRBD1 | TRBJ2-1 | TRBV6-2/TRBV6-3 | .
CASSIGLAGYTGELFF | TGTGCCAGTAGTATAGGGCTAGCGGGGTACACCGGGGAGCTGTTTTTT | TRBD2 | TRBJ2-2 | TRBV19 | .
CASSTDRGQETQYF | TGTGCCAGCTCTACGGACAGGGGCCAAGAGACCCAGTACTTC | TRBD1 | TRBJ2-5 | TRBV18 | .
CASSLQRVLSYEQYF | TGTGCCAGCAGCTTACAGAGGGTCCTCTCCTACGAGCAGTACTTC | . | TRBJ2-7 | TRBV7-2 | .
CASSAFGTGPSYNSPLHF | TGCGCCAGCAGCGCCTTTGGGACAGGCCCCTCCTATAATTCACCCCTCCACTTT | TRBD1 | TRBJ1-6 | TRBV5-1 | .
CASSLEGEDEKLFF | TGTGCCAGCAGTTTGGAAGGTGAAGATGAAAAACTGTTTTTT | . | TRBJ1-4 | TRBV28 | .